These T cell receptor beta chains were read from a single sample in a study of Graves' ophthalmopathy and Graves' hyperthyroidism. TCRdb processed the multiplex PCR reads anew with MiXCR; each CDR3 protein has one entry. The data contain roughly 700,000 distinct CDR3 sequences, approximately 40% of them singletons. Sample: peripheral blood. The receptor set was obtained from an adult man with Graves' ophthalmopathy. Each CDR3 is given with its conserved first and last residue. The D gene is left open where the match is weak. Size is omitted from some rows. Given values are once, few, many or a class for expanded clones.

>few|TRBJ2-5|TRBD2|TRBV20-1|13
CSASGTSGETQYF
TGCAGTGCTTCCGGGACTAGCGGTGAGACCCAGTACTTC
>few|TRBJ1-2|-|TRBV14|14
CASSLNRALYGYTF
TGTGCCAGCAGCCTAAACAGGGCTCTCTATGGCTACACCTTC
>few|TRBJ2-2|TRBD1|TRBV19|14
CASNLDRGLGELFF
TGTGCCAGTAACCTAGACAGGGGACTTGGGGAGCTGTTTTTT
>-|TRBJ2-7|TRBD1|TRBV14|13
CASTGQGLYEQYF
TGTGCCAGTACGGGACAGGGCCTTTACGAGCAGTACTTC
>-|TRBJ2-7|-|TRBV19|14
CASSQNGRGYEQYF
TGTGCCAGCAGCCAAAACGGAAGGGGCTACGAGCAGTACTTC
>-|TRBJ2-4|TRBD1|TRBV25-1|14
CASSASGGKNIQYF
TGTGCCAGCAGCGCCTCAGGGGGCAAAAACATTCAGTACTTC
>few|TRBJ2-7|-|TRBV10-3|13
CATSDGTSYEQYF
TGTGCCACCAGTGATGGGACCTCCTACGAGCAGTACTTC
>-|TRBJ1-1|TRBD1|TRBV5-8|16
CASRPRDRDVGTEAFF
TGTGCCAGCAGACCCCGGGACAGGGATGTAGGCACTGAAGCTTTCTTT
>few|TRBJ1-2|-|TRBV10-3|13
CASSPGGAGGYTF
TGTGCCAGCAGTCCCGGAGGCGCGGGTGGCTACACCTTC
>many|TRBJ2-5|TRBD1|TRBV20-1|11
CSADREETQYF
TGCAGTGCTGACAGGGAAGAGACCCAGTACTTC
>-|TRBJ1-1|-|TRBV7-2|14
CASSDGNKDTEAFF
TGTGCCAGCAGTGACGGGAACAAGGACACTGAAGCTTTCTTT
>once|TRBJ1-1|-|TRBV7-9|15
CASREKTGVGTEAFF
TGTGCCAGCAGAGAAAAGACAGGTGTCGGCACTGAAGCTTTCTTT
>few|TRBJ1-2|TRBD1|TRBV5-5|13
CASSFQGVDGYTF
TGTGCCAGCAGCTTTCAGGGGGTGGATGGCTACACCTTC
>many|TRBJ1-2|TRBD1|TRBV15|14
CATQRRLGQGLYTF
TGTGCCACCCAAAGGCGATTGGGACAGGGTTTGTACACCTTC
>-|TRBJ1-6|-|TRBV2|14
CASSEARGYQPLHF
TGTGCCAGCAGTGAAGCAAGGGGGTATCAGCCCCTCCACTTT